Presented here are 21 T cell receptor beta chains from one specimen sequenced in a study of blood T cell repertoires in COVID-19. Data came from immunoSEQ multiplex PCR; TCRdb stores just in-frame clones and leaves some out. Counted here are over 90,000 clones, approximately 92% occurring once; the ten biggest clones make up around 1.9%. Sequenced sample: peripheral blood. All receptors come from a woman aged 45-59 years with COVID-19, enrolled during active disease.

The V and J genes are TRBV7-2 and TRBJ1-5; 8 positions match TRBD1. This CDR3 has 14 residues. Germline V CDR1 and CDR2: SGHTA, FQGNSA. Losses at the gene ends were 3 bases for V and 7 bases for J; bases not matched to a gene: 5. DNA of the CDR3: TGTGCCAGCAGCTTCAGGACAGGGAGGCAGCCCCAGCATTTT. Encoded protein: CASSFRTGRQPQHF.

This clone was observed once. This chain links TRBV13 with TRBJ2-2, with D maybe TRBD2 (5 bases). The CDR3 loop spans 14 amino acids. The germline gives CDR1 PRHDT, CDR2 FYEKMQ (reference sequence). The V end was cut by 0 bases, the J end by 6 bases, with 8 bases between. The CDR3 loop reads CASSLGGVPGELFF. CDR3 nucleotides: TGTGCCAGCAGCTTAGGCGGGGTTCCCGGGGAGCTGTTTTTT.

The rearrangement joins TRBV24-1 to TRBJ1-2; the D is unclear. CDR3 length: 14 residues. The germline V gene encodes CDR1 KGHDR and CDR2 SFDVKD. The ends were cut back, 0 bases at V and 7 bases at J, with 11 bases in the middle. In DNA form, the CDR3 reads TGTGCCACCAGTGATTTGTACGGGGAGAGTGGCTACACCTTC. Translating gives CATSDLYGESGYTF.

The chain links TRBV2 to TRBJ1-5, with 10 bases lining up with TRBD1. Germline CDR1 reads SNHLY; CDR2 reads FYNNEI. V lost 6 bases and J lost 5; bases outside the gene matches: 4. The CDR3 is 14 amino acids. DNA of the CDR3: TGTGCCAGCAGGGGGGACAGGGGAGATCAGCCCCAGCATTTT. Protein product: CASRGDRGDQPQHF.

The chain employs TRBV4-3 and TRBJ2-3; no definite D call. Germline CDR1 and CDR2: LGHNA and YSLEER. Trimming removed 2 bases from V and 1 base from J, with 10 bases in between. The CDR3 contains 15 residues. CDR3 region: CASSQLTPGTDTQYF. The CDR3 DNA reads as TGCGCCAGCAGCCAACTCACCCCGGGCACAGATACGCAGTATTTT.

V gene TRBV18 combines with J gene TRBJ1-2; TRBD1 is a possible D gene (6 bases). Trimming took 1 base from V and 2 from J, leaving 26 bases between them. CDR1 KGHSH and CDR2 LQKENI come from the germline V gene. This CDR3 region has 20 residues. The CDR3 nucleotides are TGTGCCAGCTCACCACTGATTAATGGGGGCCCCCAGAATTACAACTATGGCTACACCTTC. Translated, it gives CASSPLINGGPQNYNYGYTF.

The J gene is TRBJ1-1, the V gene TRBV6-5; weak D call: TRBD1 (6 bases). CDR1 and CDR2 from the germline V gene are MNHEY and SVGAGI. The CDR3 is made up of 13 amino acids. The germline V and J ends were trimmed by 8 bases and 5 bases, with 15 bases remaining between them. The CDR3 loop reads CASATGRKTEAFF. The CDR3 DNA follows: TGTGCCAGCGCTACAGGGAGAAAAACTGAAGCTTTCTTT.

The chain carries TRBV6-6 and TRBJ1-1; TRBD1 might be the D (6 bases). The germline V gene has CDR1 MNHNY and CDR2 SVGAGI (reference sequence). Between the trimmed V and J ends, which lost 3 bases and 1 base, there was a span of 12 bases. This CDR3 is built from 15 residues. The CDR3 loop reads CASSYPGATNTEAFF. CDR3 sequence (DNA): TGTGCCAGCAGTTATCCAGGGGCCACGAACACTGAAGCTTTCTTT.

This chain joins TRBV6-4 and TRBJ2-6; tentatively, D is TRBD2 (5 bases). This CDR3 contains 14 residues. The V and J ends lost 6 bases and 3 bases respectively, with 9 bases between them. CDR1 and CDR2 from the germline V gene are MRHNA and SNTAGT. The CDR3 DNA sequence: TGTGCCAGCAGCGAGGGTGGTGGGGCCAACGTCCTGACTTTC. Amino acid sequence: CASSEGGGANVLTF.

This clone has a handful of counts. The V gene is TRBV6-6, the J gene TRBJ2-1; D is ambiguous. The CDR3 sequence is 15 residues long. Germline V lookup: CDR1 MNHNY, CDR2 SVGAGI (reference sequence). Trimming shortened V by 0 bases and J by 6 bases, and 12 bases separated the two germline ends. In DNA form, the CDR3 reads TGTGCCAGCAGTTACTCAACTGCTACTCTCAATGAGCAGTTCTTC. It translates to CASSYSTATLNEQFF.

The rearrangement joins TRBV19 to TRBJ2-1; D gene uncertain. Germline V gene sequence: CDR1 LNHDA, CDR2 SQIVND (reference sequence). CDR3 length: 15 amino acids. V was trimmed by 3 bases and J by 4 bases, leaving 13 bases between them. CDR3 in DNA: TGTGCCAGTAGTATCGGTCAGGTTGATTACAATGAGCAGTTCTTC. This sequence encodes CASSIGQVDYNEQFF.

The V call is TRBV30, the J call TRBJ1-6, with TRBD1 matching over 8 bases. The CDR3 is 12 amino acids. Germline-derived CDR1 and CDR2 are GTSNPN and SVGIG (reference sequence). Losses at the gene ends were 5 bases for V and 6 bases for J; bases not matched to a gene: 0. CDR3: CAWGQGNSPLHF. In nucleotides, the CDR3 is TGTGCCTGGGGACAGGGTAATTCACCCCTCCACTTT. The full variable domain, completed using reference TRBV30 and TRBJ1-6, is SQTIHQWPATLVQPVGSPLSLECTVEGTSNPNLYWYRQAAGRGLQLLFYSVGIGQISSEVPQNLSASRPQDRQFILSSKKLLLSDSGFYLCAWGQGNSPLHFGNGTRLTVT.

Written as DNA, the CDR3 is TGCAGCGTTGAAGAGGGACAGAACACCGGGGAGCTGTTTTTT. It yields the protein CSVEEGQNTGELFF. This chain connects TRBV29-1 to TRBJ2-2, with D maybe TRBD1 (6 bases). The V end was cut by 0 bases, the J end by 1 base, with 6 bases between. The CDR3 covers 14 residues. The germline CDR1 and CDR2 sequences are SQVTM and ANQGSEA.

The CDR3 region has the DNA TGTGCCACCAGTGATTCCGACAGGGCACCCTACAATGAGCAGTTCTTC. This gives the protein CATSDSDRAPYNEQFF. This rearrangement joins TRBV24-1 to TRBJ2-1; 7 bases agree with TRBD1. Germline-derived CDR1 and CDR2 are KGHDR and SFDVKD. The CDR3 is made up of 16 amino acids. The V and J ends lost 2 bases and 2 bases, in that order; junction bases with no gene match: 5.

The J gene is TRBJ1-2, the V gene TRBV5-4; 11 bases agree with TRBD1. J was trimmed by 2 bases and V by 4 bases; bases with no gene match: 7. This CDR3 contains 16 residues. Germline V gene sequence: CDR1 SGHNT, CDR2 YYREEE (reference sequence). CDR3 in amino acids: CASSGGQGVRNYGYTF. In nucleotides, the CDR3 is TGTGCCAGCAGCGGGGGACAGGGGGTACGGAACTATGGCTACACCTTC.

The chain joins TRBV5-4 to TRBJ2-1, with D possibly matching TRBD1 (5 bases). Trimming took 2 bases from V and 2 from J, leaving 11 bases between them. CDR3 length: 15 residues. The germline V gene encodes CDR1 SGHNT and CDR2 YYREEE (reference sequence). The chain's CDR3 is CASSLGELTYNEQFF. As DNA, the CDR3 is TGTGCCAGCAGCTTAGGGGAATTAACCTACAATGAGCAGTTCTTC.

The V and J genes are TRBV18 and TRBJ2-7; D perhaps matches TRBD2 (5 bases). Germline CDR1 is KGHSH and CDR2 is LQKENI. The CDR3 spans 13 residues. V gave up 3 bases and J gave up 0 bases, with 6 bases separating them. The CDR3 DNA is TGTGCCAGCTCACCTGCGGGCTCCTACGAGCAGTACGTC. This translates into CASSPAGSYEQYV.

This chain links TRBV6-5 with TRBJ1-6; D gene uncertain. CDR1 MNHEY and CDR2 SVGAGI come from the germline V gene. The CDR3 is 15 residues long. V was shortened by 1 base and J by 8 bases, with 12 bases between the two germline ends. CDR3 bases: TGTGCCAGCAGTTACTTAAGGGTCGGGGATTCACCCCTCCACTTT. Protein sequence: CASSYLRVGDSPLHF.

The chain employs TRBV18 and TRBJ1-2; 11 nucleotides match TRBD1. Germline trimming cut 4 bases from V and 8 bases from J; bases unmatched to any gene: 6. Germline values: CDR1 KGHSH, CDR2 LQKENI. The CDR3 contains 14 residues. CDR3 nucleotides: TGTGCCAGCTCACGGGACAGGGGGATGAGCGGCTACACCTTC. It yields the protein CASSRDRGMSGYTF.

The gene calls are TRBV6-5 and TRBJ1-6; 8 bases fit TRBD1. V lost 7 bases and J lost 10; bases outside the gene matches: 9. Germline V CDR1 and CDR2: MNHEY, SVGAGI. This CDR3 spans 14 amino acids. Written as DNA, the CDR3 is TGTGCCAGCACCAGGGACAGGCGGAGATCACCCCTCCACTTT. Encoded protein: CASTRDRRRSPLHF.

The gene calls are TRBV6-5 and TRBJ2-3; D is perhaps TRBD2 (6 bases). Trimming removed 7 bases from V and 8 bases from J, with 7 bases in between. CDR1 is MNHEY, CDR2 SVGAGI, per germline. The length of the CDR3 is 10 residues. For the CDR3, the DNA is TGTGCCAGCACCGGGGGTACGCAGTATTTT. Translating gives CASTGGTQYF.